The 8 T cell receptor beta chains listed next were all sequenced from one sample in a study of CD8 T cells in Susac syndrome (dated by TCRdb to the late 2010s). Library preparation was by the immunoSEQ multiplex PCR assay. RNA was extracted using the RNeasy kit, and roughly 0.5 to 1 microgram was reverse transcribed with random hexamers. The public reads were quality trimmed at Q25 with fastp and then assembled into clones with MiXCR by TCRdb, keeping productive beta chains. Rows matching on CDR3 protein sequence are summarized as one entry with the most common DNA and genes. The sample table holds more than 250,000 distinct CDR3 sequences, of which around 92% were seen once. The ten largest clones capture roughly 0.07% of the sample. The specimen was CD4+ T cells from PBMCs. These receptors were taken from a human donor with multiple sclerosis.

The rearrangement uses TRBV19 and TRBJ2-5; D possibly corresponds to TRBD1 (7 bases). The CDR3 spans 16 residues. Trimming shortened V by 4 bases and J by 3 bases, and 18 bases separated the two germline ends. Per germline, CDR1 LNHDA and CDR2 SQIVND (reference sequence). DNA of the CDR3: TGTGCCAGTAGTAGGGGCGGGACAGACCACGAAGAGACCCAGTACTTC. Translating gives CASSRGGTDHEETQYF.

The CDR3, as DNA: TGTGCCAGCAGCTCTAGCGGGAGGGCCGGGGAGCAGTTCTTC. Protein product: CASSSSGRAGEQFF. V is TRBV11-3 and J is TRBJ2-1; 12 bases are shared with TRBD2. Germline lookup yields CDR1 SGHNT and CDR2 YENEEA. This CDR3 region has 14 residues. Losses at the gene ends were 4 bases for V and 10 bases for J; bases not matched to a gene: 5.

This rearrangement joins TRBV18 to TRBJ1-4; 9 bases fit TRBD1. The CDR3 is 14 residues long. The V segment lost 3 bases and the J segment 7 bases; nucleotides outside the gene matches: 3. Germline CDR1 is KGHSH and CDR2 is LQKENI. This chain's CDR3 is CASSPGQGIEKLFF. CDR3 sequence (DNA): TGTGCCAGCTCACCCGGACAGGGGATTGAAAAACTGTTTTTT.

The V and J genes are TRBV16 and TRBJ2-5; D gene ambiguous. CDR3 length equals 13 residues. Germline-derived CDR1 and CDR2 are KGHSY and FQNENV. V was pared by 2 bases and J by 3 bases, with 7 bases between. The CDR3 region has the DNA TGTGCCAGCAGCCAACGGATAAAAGAGACCCAGTACTTC. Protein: CASSQRIKETQYF.

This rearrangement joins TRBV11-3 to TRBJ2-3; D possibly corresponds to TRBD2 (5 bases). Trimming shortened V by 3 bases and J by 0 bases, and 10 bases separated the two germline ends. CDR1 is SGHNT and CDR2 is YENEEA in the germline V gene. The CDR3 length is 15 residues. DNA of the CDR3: TGTGCCAGCAGCTTTTACGGGGATAGCACAGATACGCAGTATTTT. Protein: CASSFYGDSTDTQYF. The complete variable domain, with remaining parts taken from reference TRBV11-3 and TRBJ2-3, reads EAGVVQSPRYKIIEKKQPVAFWCNPISGHNTLYWYLQNLGQGPELLIRYENEEAVDDSQLPKDRFSAERLKGVDSTLKIQPAELGDSAVYLCASSFYGDSTDTQYFGPGTRLTVL.

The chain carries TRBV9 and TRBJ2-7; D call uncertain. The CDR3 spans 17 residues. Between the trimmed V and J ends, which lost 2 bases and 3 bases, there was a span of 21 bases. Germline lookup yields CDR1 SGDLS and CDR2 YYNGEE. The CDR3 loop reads CASSVPMGWEVVYEQYF. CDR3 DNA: TGTGCCAGCAGCGTCCCCATGGGTTGGGAAGTCGTCTACGAGCAGTACTTC.

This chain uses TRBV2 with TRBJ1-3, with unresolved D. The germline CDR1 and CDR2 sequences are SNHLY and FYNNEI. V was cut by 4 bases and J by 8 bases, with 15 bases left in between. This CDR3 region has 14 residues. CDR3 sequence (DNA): TGTGCCAGCAGTGGAGACAACGGGAGGCACACCATATATTTT. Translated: CASSGDNGRHTIYF.

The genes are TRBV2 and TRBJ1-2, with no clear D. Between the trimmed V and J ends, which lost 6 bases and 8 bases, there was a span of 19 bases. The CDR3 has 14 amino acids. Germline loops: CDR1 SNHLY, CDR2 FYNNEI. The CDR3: CASRDGHSLLGYTF. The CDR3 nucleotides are TGTGCCAGCAGAGACGGCCACTCCCTTTTGGGCTACACCTTC. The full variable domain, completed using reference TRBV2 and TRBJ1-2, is EPEVTQTPSHQVTQMGQEVILRCVPISNHLYFYWYRQILGQKVEFLVSFYNNEISEKSEIFDDQFSVERPDGSNFTLKIRSTKLEDSAMYFCASRDGHSLLGYTFGSGTRLTVV.